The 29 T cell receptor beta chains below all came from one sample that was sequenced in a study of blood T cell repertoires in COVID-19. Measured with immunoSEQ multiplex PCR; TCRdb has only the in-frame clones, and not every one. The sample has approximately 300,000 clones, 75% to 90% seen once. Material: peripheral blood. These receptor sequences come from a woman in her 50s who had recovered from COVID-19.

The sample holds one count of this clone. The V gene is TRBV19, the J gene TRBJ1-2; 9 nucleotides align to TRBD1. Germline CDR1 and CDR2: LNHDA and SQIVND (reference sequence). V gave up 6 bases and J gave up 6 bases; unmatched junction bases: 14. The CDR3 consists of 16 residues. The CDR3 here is CASRLGPGQGDDGYTF. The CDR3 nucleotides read TGTGCCAGTAGGCTGGGACCGGGACAGGGAGATGATGGCTACACCTTC.

The CDR3 DNA reads TGTGCCAGTAGTCCTAGCGGGAGACTGTACGAGCAGTACTTC. It is translated as CASSPSGRLYEQYF. The chain combines TRBV19 with TRBJ2-7; 10 nucleotides line up with TRBD2. V gave up 5 bases and J gave up 4 bases; unmatched junction bases: 5. Germline CDR1 LNHDA, CDR2 SQIVND (reference sequence). This CDR3 is 14 amino acids long. The full variable domain, its missing parts supplied by reference TRBV19 and TRBJ2-7, is DGGITQSPKYLFRKEGQNVTLSCEQNLNHDAMYWYRQDPGQGLRLIYYSQIVNDFQKGDIAEGYSVSREKKESFPLTVTSAQKNPTAFYLCASSPSGRLYEQYFGPGTRLTVT.

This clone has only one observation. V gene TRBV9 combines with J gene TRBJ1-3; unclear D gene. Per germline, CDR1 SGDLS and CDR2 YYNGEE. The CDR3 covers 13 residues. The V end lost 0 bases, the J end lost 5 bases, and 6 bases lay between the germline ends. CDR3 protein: CASSVEERNTIYF. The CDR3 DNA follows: TGTGCCAGCAGCGTAGAGGAGAGAAACACCATATATTTT.

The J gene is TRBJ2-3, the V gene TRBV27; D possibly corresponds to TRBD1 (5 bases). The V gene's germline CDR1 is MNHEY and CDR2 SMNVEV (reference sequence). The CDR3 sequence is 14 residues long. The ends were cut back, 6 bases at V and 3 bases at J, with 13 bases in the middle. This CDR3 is CASRQGILTDTQYF. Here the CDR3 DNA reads TGTGCCAGCAGGCAGGGTATACTGACAGATACGCAGTATTTT.

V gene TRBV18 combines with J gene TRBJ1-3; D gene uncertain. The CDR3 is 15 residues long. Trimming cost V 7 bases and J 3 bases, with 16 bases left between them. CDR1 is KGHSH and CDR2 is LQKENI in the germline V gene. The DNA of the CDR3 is TGTGCCAGCTTCCCAGTTCTTTCGGGTGGAAACACCATATATTTT. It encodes CASFPVLSGGNTIYF.

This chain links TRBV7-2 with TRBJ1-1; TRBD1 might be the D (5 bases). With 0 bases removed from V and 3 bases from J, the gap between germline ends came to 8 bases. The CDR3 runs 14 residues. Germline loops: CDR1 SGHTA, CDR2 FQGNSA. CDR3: CASSLAPGYTEAFF. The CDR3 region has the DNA TGTGCCAGCAGCTTAGCTCCAGGGTACACTGAAGCTTTCTTT.

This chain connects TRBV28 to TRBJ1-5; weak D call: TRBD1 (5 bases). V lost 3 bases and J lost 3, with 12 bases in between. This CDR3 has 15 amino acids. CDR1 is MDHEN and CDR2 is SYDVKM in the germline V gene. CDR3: CASSFSQVPNQPQHF. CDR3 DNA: TGTGCCAGCAGTTTCTCACAGGTCCCCAATCAGCCCCAGCATTTT.

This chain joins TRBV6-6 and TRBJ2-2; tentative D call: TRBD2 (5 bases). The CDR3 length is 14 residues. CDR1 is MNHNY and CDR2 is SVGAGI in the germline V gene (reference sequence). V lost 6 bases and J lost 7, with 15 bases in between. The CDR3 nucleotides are TGTGCCAGCAGCCGCGGAGGAAGGGACGGGGAGCTGTTTTTT. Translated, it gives CASSRGGRDGELFF.

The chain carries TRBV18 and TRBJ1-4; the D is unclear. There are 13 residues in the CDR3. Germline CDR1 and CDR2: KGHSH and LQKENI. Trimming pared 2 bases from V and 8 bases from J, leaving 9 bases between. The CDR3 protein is CASSPGSREKLFF. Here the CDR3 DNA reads TGTGCCAGCTCACCAGGGTCGAGGGAAAAACTGTTTTTT.

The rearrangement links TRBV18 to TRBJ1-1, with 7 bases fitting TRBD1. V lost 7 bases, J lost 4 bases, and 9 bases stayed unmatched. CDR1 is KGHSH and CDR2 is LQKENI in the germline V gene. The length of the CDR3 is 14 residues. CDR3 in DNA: TGTGCCAGCTGCGAAATACAGGGGACCACTGAAGCTTTCTTT. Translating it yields CASCEIQGTTEAFF.

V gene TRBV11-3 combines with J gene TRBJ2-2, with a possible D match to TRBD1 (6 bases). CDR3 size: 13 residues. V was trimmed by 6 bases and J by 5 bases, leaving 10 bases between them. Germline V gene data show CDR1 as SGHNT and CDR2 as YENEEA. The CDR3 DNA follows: TGTGCCAGCAGTCGCAGGGGAACCGGGGAGCTGTTTTTT. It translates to CASSRRGTGELFF.

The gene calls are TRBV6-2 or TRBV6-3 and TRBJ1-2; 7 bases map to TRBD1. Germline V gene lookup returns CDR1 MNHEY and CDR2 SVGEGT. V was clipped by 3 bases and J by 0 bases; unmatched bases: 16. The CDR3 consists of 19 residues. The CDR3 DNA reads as TGTGCCAGCAGTTATTCCCCAGGACAGGTCCTTACCGCTAACTATGGCTACACCTTC. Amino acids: CASSYSPGQVLTANYGYTF.

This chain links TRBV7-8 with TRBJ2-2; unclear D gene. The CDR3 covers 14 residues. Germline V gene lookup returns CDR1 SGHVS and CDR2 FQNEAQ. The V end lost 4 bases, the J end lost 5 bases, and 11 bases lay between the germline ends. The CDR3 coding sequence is TGTGCCAGCAGCTCGCAGAAATGGACCGGGGAGCTGTTTTTT. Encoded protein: CASSSQKWTGELFF.

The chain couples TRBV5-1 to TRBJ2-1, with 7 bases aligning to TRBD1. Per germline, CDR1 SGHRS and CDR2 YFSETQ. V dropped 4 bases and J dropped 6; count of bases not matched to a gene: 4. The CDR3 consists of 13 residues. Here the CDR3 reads CASSARDSNEQFF. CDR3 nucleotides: TGCGCCAGCAGCGCCCGGGACAGCAATGAGCAGTTCTTC.

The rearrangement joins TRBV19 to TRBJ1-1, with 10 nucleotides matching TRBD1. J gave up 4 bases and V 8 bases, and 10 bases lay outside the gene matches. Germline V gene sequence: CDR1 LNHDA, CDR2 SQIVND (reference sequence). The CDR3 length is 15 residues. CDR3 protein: CASSTGGVLRTEAFF. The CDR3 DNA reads TGTGCCAGTTCGACAGGGGGCGTGTTGCGCACTGAAGCTTTCTTT.

CDR3 in amino acids: CASSLRGTSGSYEQYF. As DNA, the CDR3 is TGTGCCAGCAGCTTACGTGGTACTAGCGGGAGTTACGAGCAGTACTTC. The J gene is TRBJ2-7, the V gene TRBV7-9; 11 nucleotides agree with TRBD2. V shed 2 bases, J shed 4 bases, and the junction held 7 bases outside the gene matches. CDR3 length: 16 amino acids. Germline V gives CDR1 SEHNR, CDR2 FQNEAQ (reference sequence).

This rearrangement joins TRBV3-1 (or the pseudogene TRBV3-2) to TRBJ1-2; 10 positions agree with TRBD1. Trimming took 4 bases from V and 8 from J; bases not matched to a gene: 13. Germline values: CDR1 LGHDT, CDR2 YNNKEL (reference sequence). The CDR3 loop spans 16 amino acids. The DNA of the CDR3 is TGTGCCAGCAGCCCACAATATCGACAGGGGGCGCGGGGCTACACCTTC. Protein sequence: CASSPQYRQGARGYTF.

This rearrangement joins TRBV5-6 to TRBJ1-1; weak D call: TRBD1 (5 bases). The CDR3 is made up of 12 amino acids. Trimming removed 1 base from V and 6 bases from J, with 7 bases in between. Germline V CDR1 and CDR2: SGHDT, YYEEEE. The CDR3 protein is CASSLPRAEAFF. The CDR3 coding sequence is TGTGCCAGCAGCTTGCCCAGGGCTGAAGCTTTCTTT.

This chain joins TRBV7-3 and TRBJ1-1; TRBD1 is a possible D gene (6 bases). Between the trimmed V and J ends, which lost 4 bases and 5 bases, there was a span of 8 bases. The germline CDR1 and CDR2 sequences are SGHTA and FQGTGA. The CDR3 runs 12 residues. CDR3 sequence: CASSSQGTEAFF. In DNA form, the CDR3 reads TGTGCCAGCAGCTCTCAGGGGACTGAAGCTTTCTTT.

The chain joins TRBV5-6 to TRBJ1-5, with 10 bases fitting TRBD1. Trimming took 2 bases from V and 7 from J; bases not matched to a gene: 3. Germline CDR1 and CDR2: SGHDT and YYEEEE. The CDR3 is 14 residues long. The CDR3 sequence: CASSFGTGAQPQHF. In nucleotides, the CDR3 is TGTGCCAGCAGCTTCGGGACAGGGGCCCAGCCCCAGCATTTT.

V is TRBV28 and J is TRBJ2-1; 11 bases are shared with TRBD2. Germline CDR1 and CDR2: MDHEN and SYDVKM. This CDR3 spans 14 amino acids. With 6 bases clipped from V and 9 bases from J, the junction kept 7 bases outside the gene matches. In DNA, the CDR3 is TGTGCCAGCAGGGACCTCACTAGCGGGAGTGAGCAGTTCTTC. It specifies CASRDLTSGSEQFF. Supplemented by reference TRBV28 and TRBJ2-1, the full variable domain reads DVKVTQSSRYLVKRTGEKVFLECVQDMDHENMFWYRQDPGLGLRLIYFSYDVKMKEKGDIPEGYSVSREKKERFSLILESASTNQTSMYLCASRDLTSGSEQFFGPGTRLTVL.

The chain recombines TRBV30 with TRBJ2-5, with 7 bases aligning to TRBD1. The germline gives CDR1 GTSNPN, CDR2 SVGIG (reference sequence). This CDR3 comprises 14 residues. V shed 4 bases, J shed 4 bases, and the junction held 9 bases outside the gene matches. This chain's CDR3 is CAWNSRGRGETQYF. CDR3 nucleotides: TGTGCCTGGAATTCTAGGGGGCGCGGAGAGACCCAGTACTTC. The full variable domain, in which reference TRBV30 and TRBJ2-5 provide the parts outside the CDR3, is SQTIHQWPATLVQPVGSPLSLECTVEGTSNPNLYWYRQAAGRGLQLLFYSVGIGQISSEVPQNLSASRPQDRQFILSSKKLLLSDSGFYLCAWNSRGRGETQYFGPGTRLLVL.

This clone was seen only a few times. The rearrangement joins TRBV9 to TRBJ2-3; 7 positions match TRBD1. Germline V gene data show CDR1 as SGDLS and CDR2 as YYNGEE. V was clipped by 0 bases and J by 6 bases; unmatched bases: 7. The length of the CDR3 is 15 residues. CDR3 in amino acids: CASSVERQGSDTQYF. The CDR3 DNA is TGTGCCAGCAGCGTAGAGAGACAGGGAAGCGATACGCAGTATTTT.

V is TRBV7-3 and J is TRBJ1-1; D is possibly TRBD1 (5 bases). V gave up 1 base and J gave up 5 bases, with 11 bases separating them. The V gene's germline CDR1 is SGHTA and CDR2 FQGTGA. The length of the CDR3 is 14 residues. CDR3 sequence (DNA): TGTGCCAGCAGCTTAAGTCAGGGTTTTACTGAAGCTTTCTTT. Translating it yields CASSLSQGFTEAFF.

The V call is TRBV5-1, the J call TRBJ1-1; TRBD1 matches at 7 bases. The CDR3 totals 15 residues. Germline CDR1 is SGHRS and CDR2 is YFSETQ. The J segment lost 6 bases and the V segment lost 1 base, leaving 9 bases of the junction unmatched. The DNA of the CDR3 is TGCGCCAGCAGCTTGCTGACAGGGCCCGGGGCTGAAGCTTTCTTT. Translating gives CASSLLTGPGAEAFF. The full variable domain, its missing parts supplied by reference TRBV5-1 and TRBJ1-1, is KAGVTQTPRYLIKTRGQQVTLSCSPISGHRSVSWYQQTPGQGLQFLFEYFSETQRNKGNFPGRFSGRQFSNSRSEMNVSTLELGDSALYLCASSLLTGPGAEAFFGQGTRLTVV.

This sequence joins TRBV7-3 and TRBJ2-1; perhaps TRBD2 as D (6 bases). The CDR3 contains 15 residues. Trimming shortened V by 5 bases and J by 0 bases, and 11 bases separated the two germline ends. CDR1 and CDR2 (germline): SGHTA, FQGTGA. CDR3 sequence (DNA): TGTGCCAGCAGCGCCCTGGGAGGCTCCTACAATGAGCAGTTCTTC. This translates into CASSALGGSYNEQFF. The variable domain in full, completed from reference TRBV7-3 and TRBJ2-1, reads GAGVSQTPSNKVTEKGKYVELRCDPISGHTALYWYRQSLGQGPEFLIYFQGTGAADDSGLPNDRFFAVRPEGSVSTLKIQRTERGDSAVYLCASSALGGSYNEQFFGPGTRLTVL.

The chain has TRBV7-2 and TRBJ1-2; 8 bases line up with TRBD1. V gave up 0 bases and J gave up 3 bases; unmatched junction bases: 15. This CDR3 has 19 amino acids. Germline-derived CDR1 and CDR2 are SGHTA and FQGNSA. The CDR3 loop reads CASSLAISDRGKRDYGYTF. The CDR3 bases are TGTGCCAGCAGCTTAGCGATAAGCGACAGGGGAAAGAGAGACTATGGCTACACCTTC.

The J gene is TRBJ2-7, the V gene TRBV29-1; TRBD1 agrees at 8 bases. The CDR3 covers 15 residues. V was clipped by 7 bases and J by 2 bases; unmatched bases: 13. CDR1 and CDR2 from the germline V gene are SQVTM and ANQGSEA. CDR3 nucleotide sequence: TGCAGCGCCAAACCGGCTGGGACAGGCCCCTACGAGCAGTACTTC. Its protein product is CSAKPAGTGPYEQYF.

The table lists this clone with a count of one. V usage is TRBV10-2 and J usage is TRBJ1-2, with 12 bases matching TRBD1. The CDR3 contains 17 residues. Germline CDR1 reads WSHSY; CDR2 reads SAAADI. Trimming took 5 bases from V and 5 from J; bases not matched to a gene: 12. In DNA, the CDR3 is TGCGCCAGCAGTCATCCGGGACAGGGGGCGCTCGCATATGGCTACACCTTC. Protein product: CASSHPGQGALAYGYTF.